This TCR beta chain was sequenced for a study of T-cell memory formation after mild COVID-19. Study context: For the most part, TCR clusters were specific to one donor.

The CDR3 extends over 17 amino acids. V gave up 3 bases and J gave up 3 bases; unmatched junction bases: 13. Findings and limits, study-wide: Clonal second-wave expansions that peaked on day 37 had unconfirmed SARS-CoV-2 specificity. Contracting clones from day 15 to 85 showed balanced CD4/CD8; later expanders favored CD4+. Contracting clones localized mainly to CM and EM when CD4+ and mainly to EMRA when CD8+.

This clonotype has only a few counts. Its antigen is not known. TCRdb processed the 5' RACE reads anew with MiXCR; each CDR3 protein has one entry. Of 110,000 to 150,000 distinct CDR3 sequences listed, 13% to 15% are singletons. The V gene is TRBV12-3 or TRBV12-4, the J gene TRBJ2-5; TRBD1 aligns across 7 bases. The specimen sequenced was PBMCs or a T cell subset sorted from them (not recorded which). This TCR derives from an adult woman who had mild COVID-19 (a few samples of this study predate the infection). Cell type and time point are not known. DNA of the CDR3: TGTGCCAGCAGTTTGTTGGGACAGACTTCCCTAAAAGAGACCCAGTACTTC. Protein: CASSLLGQTSLKETQYF.